What follows is one T cell receptor (beta chain) and its context. Its cognate antigen is unknown. This sample was taken from a study of monozygotic twins with inflammatory bowel disease. This CDR3 has 15 residues. CDR1 SGHRS and CDR2 YFSETQ come from the germline V gene. RNA in its total form was extracted from whole blood, and T cells were not sorted. TCRdb reprocessed the 5' RACE reads, with one entry per CDR3 protein and no DNA. The sample table includes roughly 100,000 distinct CDR3 sequences. Regarding the study as a whole: No difference was seen in repertoire similarity between concordant and discordant twins, possibly from limited power. With inverse Simpson as the measure, TCRbeta diversity was lower in IBD patients than in healthy co-twins. Telling different T cell subtypes apart from each other was not possible.

The J gene is TRBJ2-7, the V gene TRBV5-1; lacking DNA, the TRBD2 call made by TCRdb goes unchecked. The sequenced sample was blood. This clonotype was sampled from a human donor with ulcerative colitis or Crohn's disease, or a healthy co-twin of an affected twin (not recorded which). The chain's CDR3 is CASSLTSGISYEQYF.